This paragraph reports one TCR beta chain. Its antigen is not identified. The data were obtained in a study of cytomegalovirus exposure and HLA in healthy donors. The study ran its PCR with 60 Vbeta and 13 Jbeta primers. The assay was immunoSEQ multiplex PCR, and TCRdb's table has in-frame clones only and misses some. The data show about 150,000 clones, with over 65% seen just once and around 3% held by the top ten. The length of the CDR3 is 14 residues. Germline trimming cut 2 bases from V and 6 bases from J; bases unmatched to any gene: 4. CDR1 ENHRY and CDR2 SYGVKD come from the germline V gene. Study-wide results and limits: Looking again later, the authors saw that most CMV-associated TCR beta chains seemed HLA-restricted. Relative to equally common others, HLA-associated TCR beta chains showed greater clonal expansion in a later analysis.

The V and J genes are TRBV10-3 and TRBJ2-1; 7 bases are a match to TRBD2. The sample taken for sequencing was PBMCs. This TCR derives from a man aged 40-49 years in good health and CMV-seropositive. Here the CDR3 DNA reads TGTGCCATCAGTGAGCGACAGCGGGGCAATGAGCAGTTCTTC. This translates into CAISERQRGNEQFF.